This T cell receptor beta chain was sequenced during a study of vaccination effects on CD4 cells after COVID-19. The data were produced by immunoSEQ multiplex PCR, yet TCRdb's version contains in-frame clones alone and is incomplete. Among tens of thousands of clones listed, around four fifths were seen once. This clone was recorded a few times. No antigen is known for it. ViraFEST assay sequencing came after antigen-specific CD4+ T cells were expanded with viral peptide pools. Upon completion of roughly ten days in culture, CD4+ T cells were isolated. IL-2 medium was substituted for half the medium on days 3 and 7. Germline CDR1 is SGHRS and CDR2 is YFSETQ. This CDR3 is 16 amino acids long. J gave up 0 bases and V 5 bases, and 10 bases lay outside the gene matches.

The rearrangement joins TRBV5-1 to TRBJ1-1; 7 nucleotides match TRBD1. Material: CD4+ T cells from PBMCs cultured with HCoV-229E spike peptides, obtained before COVID-19 vaccination. The sequence was collected from a human donor who received a COVID-19 vaccine. The CDR3: CASRRDSAHMNTEAFF. CDR3 bases: TGCGCCAGCAGGCGGGACAGTGCCCACATGAACACTGAAGCTTTCTTT.